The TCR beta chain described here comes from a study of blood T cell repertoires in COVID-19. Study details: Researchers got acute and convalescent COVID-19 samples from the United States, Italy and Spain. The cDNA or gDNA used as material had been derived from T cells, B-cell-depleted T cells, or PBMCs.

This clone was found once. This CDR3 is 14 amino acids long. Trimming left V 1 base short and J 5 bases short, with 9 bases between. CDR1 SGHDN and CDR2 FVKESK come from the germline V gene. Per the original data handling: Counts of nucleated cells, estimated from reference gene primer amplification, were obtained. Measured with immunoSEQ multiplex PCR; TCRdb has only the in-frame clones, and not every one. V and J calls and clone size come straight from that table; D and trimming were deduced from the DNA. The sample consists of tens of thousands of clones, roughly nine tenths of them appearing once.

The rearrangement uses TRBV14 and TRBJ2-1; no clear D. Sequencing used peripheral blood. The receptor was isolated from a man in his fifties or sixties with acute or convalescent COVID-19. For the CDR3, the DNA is TGTGCCAGCAGCCAAGCTGTAGGAGACAATGAGCAGTTCTTC. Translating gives CASSQAVGDNEQFF.